One T cell receptor (beta chain) is described in this entry. These data are taken from a study of blood T cell repertoires in COVID-19. As for the study in general: Italy, Spain and the United States were the sources of the convalescent and acute COVID-19 samples. PBMCs, B-cell-depleted T cells, or T cells provided the cDNA or gDNA that made up the material.

Original processing methods: The assay estimated nucleated cells by amplifying reference gene primers. This table comes from immunoSEQ multiplex PCR, and its TCRdb copy is limited to in-frame clones, with some not included. D and trimming come from the DNA, and the V and J calls and clone size come from that table. This table holds around 190,000 clones, more than 70% found once. Trimming at V came to 6 bases and at J to 7 bases, leaving 9 bases not matched to a gene. This CDR3 contains 14 residues. Germline V gives CDR1 MNHEY, CDR2 SVGAGI. This TCR came from a young man with active or convalescent COVID-19. V usage is TRBV6-5 and J usage is TRBJ1-2, with 9 positions matching TRBD1. Sequencing was done on a sample of peripheral blood. The CDR3 is CASSRDRVASGYTF. CDR3 in DNA: TGTGCCAGCAGCCGGGACAGGGTAGCGAGTGGCTACACCTTC.